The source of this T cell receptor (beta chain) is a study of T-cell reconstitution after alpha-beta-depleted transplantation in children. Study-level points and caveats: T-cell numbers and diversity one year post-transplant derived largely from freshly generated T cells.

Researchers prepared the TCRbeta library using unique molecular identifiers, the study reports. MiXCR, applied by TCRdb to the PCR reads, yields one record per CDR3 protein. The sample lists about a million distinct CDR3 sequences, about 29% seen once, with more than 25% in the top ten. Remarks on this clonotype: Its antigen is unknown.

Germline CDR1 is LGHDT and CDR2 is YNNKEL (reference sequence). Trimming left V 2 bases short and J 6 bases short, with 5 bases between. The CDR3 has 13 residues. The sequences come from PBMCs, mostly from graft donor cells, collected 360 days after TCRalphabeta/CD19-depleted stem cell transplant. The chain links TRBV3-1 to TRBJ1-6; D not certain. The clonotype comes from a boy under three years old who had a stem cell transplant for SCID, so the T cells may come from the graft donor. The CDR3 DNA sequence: TGTGCCAGCAGCCAACGGGGTAATTCACCCCTCCACTTT. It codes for CASSQRGNSPLHF.